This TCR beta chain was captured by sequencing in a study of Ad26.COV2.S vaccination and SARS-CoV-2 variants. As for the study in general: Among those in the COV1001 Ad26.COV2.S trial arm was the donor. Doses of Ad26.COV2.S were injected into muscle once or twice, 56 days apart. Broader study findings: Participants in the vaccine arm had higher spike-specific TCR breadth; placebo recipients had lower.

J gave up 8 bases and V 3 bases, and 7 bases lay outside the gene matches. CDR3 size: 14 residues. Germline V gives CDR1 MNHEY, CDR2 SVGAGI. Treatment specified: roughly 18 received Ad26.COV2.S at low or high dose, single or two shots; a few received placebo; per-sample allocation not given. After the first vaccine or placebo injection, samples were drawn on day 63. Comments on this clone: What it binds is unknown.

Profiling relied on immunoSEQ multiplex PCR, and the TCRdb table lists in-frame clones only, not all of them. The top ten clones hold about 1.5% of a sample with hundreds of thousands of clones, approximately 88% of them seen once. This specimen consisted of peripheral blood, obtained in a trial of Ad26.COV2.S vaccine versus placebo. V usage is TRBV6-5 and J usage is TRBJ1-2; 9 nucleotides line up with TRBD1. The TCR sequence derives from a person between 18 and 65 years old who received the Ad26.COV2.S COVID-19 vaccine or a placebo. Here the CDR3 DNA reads TGTGCCAGCAGTTATTGGGGACAGGGTGGAGGCTACACCTTC. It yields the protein CASSYWGQGGGYTF.